Listed below are T cell receptor beta chains from one sample, sequenced in a study of cytomegalovirus exposure and HLA in healthy donors. Libraries were prepared by immunoSEQ multiplex PCR; TCRdb keeps only in-frame clonotypes and omits some of them. The record lists tens of thousands of clones, of which the ten most abundant hold around 5%. The sequencing sample was made of PBMCs. These TCRs come from a woman aged 40 to 50 in good health and CMV-seropositive. CDR3s include the opening cysteine and the closing phenylalanine or tryptophan. A D gene is named only where the DNA matches it firmly.

>17|TRBD1|TRBJ1-4|TRBV5-1
TGCGCCAGCAGCCGCGGGACCACAGGGGCCGCTAATGAAAAACTGTTTTTT
CASSRGTTGAANEKLFF
>14|NA|TRBJ2-7|TRBV2
TGTGCCAGCTGTCGCCGGGACTCCTCCCGCGAGCAGTACTTC
CASCRRDSSREQYF
>16|NA|TRBJ2-5|TRBV28
TGTGCCAGCAGTACCAGACAGCAGCTCTACCAAGAGACCCAGTACTTC
CASSTRQQLYQETQYF
>14|TRBD2|TRBJ2-5|TRBV27
TGTGCCAGCCGTATGGGACTAGCGCAAGAGACCCAGTACTTC
CASRMGLAQETQYF
>14|NA|TRBJ1-1|TRBV7-2
TGTGCCAGCAGCTTTACCGGCGAGGGCAGCCATGACCTCTTT
CASSFTGEGSHDLF
>15|NA|TRBJ2-3|TRBV5-1
TGCGCCAGCAGCACCGACAGTCTTAGCACAGATACGCAGTATTTT
CASSTDSLSTDTQYF
>14|NA|TRBJ1-1|TRBV7-2
TGTGCCAGCAGCTTAACTCACCGCTACACTGAAGCTTTCTTT
CASSLTHRYTEAFF
>14|NA|TRBJ1-3|TRBV9
TGTGCCAGCAGCGTAACCTACTCTGGAAACACCATATATTTT
CASSVTYSGNTIYF
>15|NA|TRBJ1-1|TRBV2
TGTGCCAGCAGTGAAATAACAGCAACGAACACTGAAGCTTTCTTT
CASSEITATNTEAFF
>14|NA|TRBJ1-6|TRBV6-5
TGTGCCAGCAGAACTACGGTAGATAATTCACCCCTCCACTTT
CASRTTVDNSPLHF
>15|TRBD1|TRBJ1-1|TRBV5-6
TGTGCCAGCAGCCTCCAGGACAGGGGGCACGCTGAAGCTTTCTTT
CASSLQDRGHAEAFF
>14|NA|TRBJ2-3|TRBV7-3
TGTGCCAGCAGCCCTGGAGGGGCCTCAGATACGCAGTATTTT
CASSPGGASDTQYF
>13|NA|TRBJ1-1|TRBV6-1
TGTGCCAGCAGATCCACAGTGAACACTGAAGCTTTCTTT
CASRSTVNTEAFF
>16|NA|TRBJ2-1|TRBV7-2
TGTGCCAGCAGCTTAGTCGGGGGAGTGGGGGGCAATGAGCAGTTCTTC
CASSLVGGVGGNEQFF
>11|NA|TRBJ1-1|TRBV29-1
TGCAGCGTTTATGGGACTGATGAAGCTTTCTTT
CSVYGTDEAFF
>12|TRBD2|TRBJ2-7|TRBV2
TGTGCCAGCGATATAGCGGGAGGCGAGCAGTACTTC
CASDIAGGEQYF
>17|TRBD2|TRBJ2-1|TRBV4-3
TGCGCCAGCAGCCAAGACGTGACTAGCGGGGGGGTTTATAAGCAGTTCTTC
CASSQDVTSGGVYKQFF